The 14 T cell receptor beta chains below all came from one sample that was sequenced in a study of cytomegalovirus exposure and HLA in healthy donors. The primer mix had 60 Vbeta and 13 Jbeta primers. Generated by immunoSEQ multiplex PCR, the TCRdb table keeps only in-frame clones and is missing some. This table lists about 140,000 clones. Input material: PBMCs. The receptor set was obtained from a woman aged 18-29 years in good health and CMV-seronegative.

The gene calls are TRBV7-9 and TRBJ2-1; D is perhaps TRBD2 (6 bases). This CDR3 has 14 residues. Germline CDR1 is SEHNR and CDR2 is FQNEAQ (reference sequence). V shed 1 base and J shed 9 bases, with 13 bases lying between them. Written as DNA, the CDR3 is TGTGCCAGCAGCTTAGTCGGGAGAGCGGCTGAGCAGTTCTTC. Translated, it gives CASSLVGRAAEQFF.

The J gene is TRBJ2-1, the V gene TRBV5-6, with D tentatively TRBD2 (5 bases). This CDR3 contains 14 residues. The V gene's germline CDR1 is SGHDT and CDR2 YYEEEE. V lost 2 bases and J 6 bases, leaving 12 bases between the germline ends. In DNA, the CDR3 is TGTGCCAGCAGCTTCAGAGACGCGGGCAATGAGCAGTTCTTC. Its translation: CASSFRDAGNEQFF.

This rearrangement joins TRBV19 to TRBJ2-5; TRBD1 is a possible D gene (5 bases). V dropped 2 bases and J dropped 1 base, with 8 bases sitting between them. The germline gives CDR1 LNHDA, CDR2 SQIVND (reference sequence). The CDR3 has 14 amino acids. The CDR3 spells CASSIRDSQETQYF. The CDR3 DNA follows: TGTGCCAGTAGTATAAGAGACAGCCAAGAGACCCAGTACTTC.

This chain connects TRBV7-2 to TRBJ2-3; 9 nucleotides agree with TRBD2. Germline lookup yields CDR1 SGHTA and CDR2 FQGNSA. V was pared by 2 bases and J by 3 bases, with 3 bases of the junction left unmatched. The CDR3 sequence is 15 residues long. The CDR3: CASSLSSGNTDTQYF. The DNA for the CDR3 is TGTGCCAGCAGCTTATCTAGCGGGAATACAGATACGCAGTATTTT.

The genes are TRBV4-1 and TRBJ2-1, with 7 bases lining up with TRBD2. CDR1 and CDR2 (germline): MGHRA, YSYEKL. V lost 7 bases and J lost 8; bases outside the gene matches: 14. The CDR3 sequence is 15 residues long. CDR3 protein: CASIASPGRDHEQFF. CDR3 sequence (DNA): TGCGCCAGCATCGCGTCCCCGGGGAGGGACCATGAGCAGTTCTTC.

The CDR3 sequence is CASSQAGLAEWSTYNEQFF. The CDR3 region has the DNA TGTGCCAGCAGCCAAGCGGGACTAGCGGAATGGAGTACCTACAATGAGCAGTTCTTC. The chain uses TRBV7-6 and TRBJ2-1; 11 bases line up with TRBD2. V lost 5 bases and J lost 2; bases outside the gene matches: 14. CDR1 SGHVS and CDR2 FNYEAQ come from the germline V gene. The CDR3 contains 19 residues.

The chain recombines TRBV5-1 with TRBJ2-1; TRBD1 agrees at 9 bases. CDR3 size: 17 residues. Trimming removed 0 bases from V and 0 bases from J; junction bases left unmatched: 4. Germline V gives CDR1 SGHRS, CDR2 YFSETQ. The CDR3 sequence is CASSLAGQGHSYNEQFF. The DNA for the CDR3 is TGCGCCAGCAGCTTGGCGGGACAGGGTCACTCCTACAATGAGCAGTTCTTC. Combining the CDR3 with reference TRBV5-1 and TRBJ2-1 gives the whole variable domain KAGVTQTPRYLIKTRGQQVTLSCSPISGHRSVSWYQQTPGQGLQFLFEYFSETQRNKGNFPGRFSGRQFSNSRSEMNVSTLELGDSALYLCASSLAGQGHSYNEQFFGPGTRLTVL.

This chain connects TRBV2 to TRBJ1-5, with D possibly TRBD1 on 6 matching bases. From germline, CDR1 is SNHLY and CDR2 FYNNEI. Trimming took 6 bases from V and 5 from J, leaving 17 bases between them. CDR3 size: 15 residues. This CDR3 is CASRPGLAGDQPQHF. For the CDR3, the DNA is TGTGCCAGCAGACCAGGGTTGGCAGGGGATCAGCCCCAGCATTTT.

The CDR3 sequence is CASSKGGGPCWAGGGNEQFF. The CDR3 nucleotides read TGTGCCAGCAGCAAAGGAGGAGGGCCTTGCTGGGCGGGAGGGGGTAATGAGCAGTTCTTC. V gene TRBV21-1 combines with J gene TRBJ2-1; the table's TRBD2 call for D was not verified on the DNA. TRBV21-1 has pseudogene status. The CDR3 sequence is 20 residues long.

The CDR3 bases are TGTGCCAGCAGTCCCATCTTGCGAACAGGGGCGAACACTGAAGCTTTCTTT. Its protein is CASSPILRTGANTEAFF. This chain joins TRBV11-1 and TRBJ1-1; 7 bases agree with TRBD1. The CDR3 is 17 residues long. Germline V gives CDR1 SGHAT, CDR2 FQDESV (reference sequence). V dropped 6 bases and J dropped 1; count of bases not matched to a gene: 14.

The rearrangement joins TRBV28 to TRBJ2-7, with TRBD2 matching 8 bases. This CDR3 has 14 residues. V trimming: 5 bases; J trimming: 2 bases; junction bases outside the gene matches: 5. The germline gives CDR1 MDHEN, CDR2 SYDVKM. The CDR3 loop is CASSVTGLAYEQYF. The CDR3 coding sequence is TGTGCCAGCAGTGTTACGGGACTAGCCTACGAGCAGTACTTC.

This chain uses TRBV6-5 with TRBJ1-5; no clear D. Germline V gene sequence: CDR1 MNHEY, CDR2 SVGAGI. V lost 4 bases and J 3 bases, leaving 10 bases between the germline ends. This CDR3 has 14 amino acids. The CDR3 sequence is CASSLGLTNQPQHF. CDR3 bases: TGTGCCAGCAGTTTAGGACTTACCAATCAGCCCCAGCATTTT.

The V call is TRBV10-3, the J call TRBJ1-2; 8 bases line up with TRBD1. CDR1 and CDR2 from the germline V gene are ENHRY and SYGVKD. The CDR3 consists of 15 residues. Losses at the gene ends were 2 bases for V and 4 bases for J; bases not matched to a gene: 6. DNA for the CDR3: TGTGCCATCAGTGAGCGACAGGGGCAGGGCTATGGCTACACCTTC. Protein sequence: CAISERQGQGYGYTF.

The chain joins TRBV6-5 to TRBJ1-1; TRBD1 aligns across 8 bases. Germline values: CDR1 MNHEY, CDR2 SVGAGI. With V trimmed by 6 bases and J by 4 bases, 7 bases remained unmatched. The CDR3 sequence is 14 residues long. The CDR3 spells CASRTDRVGTEAFF. The CDR3 DNA follows: TGTGCCAGCAGGACGGACAGGGTGGGCACTGAAGCTTTCTTT.